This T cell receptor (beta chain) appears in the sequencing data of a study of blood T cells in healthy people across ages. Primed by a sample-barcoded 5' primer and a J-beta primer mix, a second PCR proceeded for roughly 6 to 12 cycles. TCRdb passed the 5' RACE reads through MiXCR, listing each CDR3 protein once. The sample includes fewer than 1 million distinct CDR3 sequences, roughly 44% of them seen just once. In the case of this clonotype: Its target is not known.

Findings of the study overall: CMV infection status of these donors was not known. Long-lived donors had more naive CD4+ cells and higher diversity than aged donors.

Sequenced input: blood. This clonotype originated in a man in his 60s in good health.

In DNA, the CDR3 is TGCAGTGCTAACATTCCGGGACTAGCTTACAATGAGCAGTTCTTC. Protein: CSANIPGLAYNEQFF. V and J are TRBV20-1 and TRBJ2-1; 9 positions agree with TRBD2. Unmatched junction bases numbered 8, after V lost 4 bases and J lost 4 bases. CDR1 is DFQATT and CDR2 is SNEGSKA in the germline V gene (reference sequence). The CDR3 loop spans 15 amino acids.